Shown below are 2 T cell receptor beta chains from a single sample sequenced in a study of blood T cell repertoires in COVID-19 (dated by TCRdb to between 2020 and 2021). Library generation was performed with the immunoSEQ multiplex PCR assay. TCRdb's version of the immuneACCESS table is confined to in-frame rearrangements and falls short of the full clone set. An unresolved V gene accounts for under half of the shortfall where checked; the remainder is of unknown origin. This sample holds hundreds of thousands of clones; around 87% were observed only once. The ten largest clones add up to approximately 2.4% of the sample. What was sequenced was peripheral blood. The receptors stem from a woman aged 60 to 75 with COVID-19, enrolled during active disease.

The chain is built from TRBV5-5 and TRBJ2-7; 16 nucleotides align to TRBD2. Trimming cost V 7 bases and J 7 bases; bases outside gene matches: 11. This CDR3 comprises 16 residues. CDR1 is SGHKS, CDR2 YYEKEE, per germline (reference sequence). The CDR3 sequence: CASGQPGLAGGREQYF. CDR3 sequence (DNA): TGTGCCAGCGGACAGCCGGGACTAGCGGGGGGGCGAGAGCAGTACTTC.

This clone was recorded once. J is TRBJ2-2 and V is TRBV2; 9 nucleotides line up with TRBD1. J gave up 5 bases and V 5 bases, and 6 bases lay outside the gene matches. CDR1 is SNHLY and CDR2 is FYNNEI in the germline V gene. The CDR3 runs 15 residues. The CDR3 protein is CASSPGTGKTGELFF. As DNA, the CDR3 is TGTGCCAGCAGTCCCGGGACAGGGAAAACCGGGGAGCTGTTTTTT.